The source of this T cell receptor (beta chain) is a study of regulatory T cells in long-lasting Graves disease. General observations from the study: The researchers studied only peripheral blood, not thyroid tissue. Persistent-disease Graves' patients showed less TCR diversity than new cases. It was in persistent disease that TRBV28, TRBJ1-2 and TRBJ2-5 were favored.

Through Arm-PCR of CDR3 regions and iRepertoire HTBI primers, TCR beta libraries were built. MiXCR, run by TCRdb on the multiplex PCR reads, gives a single entry per CDR3 protein. The sample includes about 340,000 distinct CDR3 sequences, about 19% seen only once; the top ten take roughly 27%. Trimming pared 2 bases from V and 5 bases from J, leaving 10 bases between. Germline V CDR1 and CDR2: SGHRS, YFSETQ. The CDR3 is 13 residues long. Sample time point: persistent/refractory GD, antithyroid drugs over 5 years with positive TRAb. PBMC RNA was the source of the TCR library. Many counts were recorded for this clonotype. Its specificity is unknown.

This sequence originates from a female donor with Graves disease. This specimen was peripheral blood mononuclear cells (PBMCs), taken when the disease was refractory, from a patient treated with antithyroid drugs. V usage is TRBV5-1 and J usage is TRBJ1-2; D ambiguous. CDR3 residues: CASSFGMLYGYTF. In nucleotides, the CDR3 is TGCGCCAGCAGCTTCGGGATGCTTTATGGCTACACCTTC.